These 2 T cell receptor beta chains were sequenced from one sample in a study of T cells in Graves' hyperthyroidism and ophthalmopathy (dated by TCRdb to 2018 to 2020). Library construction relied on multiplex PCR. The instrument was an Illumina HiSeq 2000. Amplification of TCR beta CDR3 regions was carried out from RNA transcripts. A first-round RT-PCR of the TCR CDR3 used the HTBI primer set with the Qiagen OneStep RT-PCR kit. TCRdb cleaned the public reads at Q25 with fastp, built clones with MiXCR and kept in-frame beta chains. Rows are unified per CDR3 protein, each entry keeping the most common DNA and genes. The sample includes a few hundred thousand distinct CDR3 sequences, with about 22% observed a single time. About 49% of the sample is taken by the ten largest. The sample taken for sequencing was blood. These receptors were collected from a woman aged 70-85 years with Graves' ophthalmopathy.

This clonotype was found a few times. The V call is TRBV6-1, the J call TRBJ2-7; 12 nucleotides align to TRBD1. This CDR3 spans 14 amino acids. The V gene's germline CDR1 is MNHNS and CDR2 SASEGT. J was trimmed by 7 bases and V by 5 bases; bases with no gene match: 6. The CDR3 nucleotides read TGTGCCAGCAGTTCGGGACAGGGGGCAAAAGAGCAGTACTTC. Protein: CASSSGQGAKEQYF.

CDR3 bases: TGTGCCAGCAGTTTAACGACTGGTAGCTCCTACAATGAGCAGTTCTTC. Protein product: CASSLTTGSSYNEQFF. The V and J genes are TRBV28 and TRBJ2-1; D gene unclear. Germline assignment: CDR1 MDHEN and CDR2 SYDVKM. Trimming stripped 2 bases from V and 0 bases from J, with 11 bases between. The CDR3 sequence is 16 residues long.